Listed below are T cell receptor beta chains from one sample, sequenced in a study of read filtering for tumor transcriptome and immune sequencing. TCRdb processed the reads anew with MiXCR; each CDR3 protein has one entry. Here the sample spans more than 100,000 distinct CDR3 sequences, about 12% being singletons. Sequencing was done on a sample of a population of CD138-negative cells sorted from bone marrow. The source of these receptors is a donor at least 40 years old with multiple myeloma. Both conserved end residues are part of each CDR3. D genes are given only for firm matches. Expanded clones are given a class, and other clones once, few, many or no size at all.

V gene	CDR3 length	J gene	clone size	D gene	CDR3 DNA	CDR3 protein
TRBV20-1	15	TRBJ2-7	many	.	TGCAGTGCCTCGTCGTCGGATCAAGAATGGGGCGAGCAGTACTTC	CSASSSDQEWGEQYF
TRBV20-1	15	TRBJ2-2	many	.	TGCAGTGCTAGAGATAAGCCAGGGTTTTCCGGGGAGCTGTTTTTT	CSARDKPGFSGELFF
TRBV24-1	13	TRBJ1-2	many	.	TGTGCCACCAGTGATCCCCTCTTAGGGGGCTACACCTTC	CATSDPLLGGYTF
TRBV7-8	14	TRBJ1-4	many	.	TGTGCCAGCGGGCGGGACGCAACTAATGAAAAACTGTTTTTT	CASGRDATNEKLFF
TRBV5-1	16	TRBJ2-3	many	TRBD2	TGCGCCAGCAGCTTGAATCCTAGCGGAGGCGCAGATACGCAGTATTTT	CASSLNPSGGADTQYF
TRBV19	14	TRBJ1-3	few	.	TGTGCCAGTACCCCAGGGGCCTCTGGAAACACCATATATTTT	CASTPGASGNTIYF
TRBV29-1	14	TRBJ2-7	many	TRBD2	TGCAGCGTTAAAGAACAACTAGCGAGACCAGAGCAGTACTTC	CSVKEQLARPEQYF
TRBV7-8	14	TRBJ1-1	many	.	TGTGCCAGCACCACCCCCGGGGGGGGGACTGAAGCTTTCTTT	CASTTPGGGTEAFF
TRBV11-2	13	TRBJ2-1	.	TRBD2	TGTGCCAGCAGCGGACTAGCGTTCAATGAGCAGTTCTTC	CASSGLAFNEQFF
TRBV9	14	TRBJ1-4	many	.	TGTGCCAGCAGCGTAGACGGGTCTGGAGAAAAACTGTTTTTT	CASSVDGSGEKLFF
TRBV6-5	12	TRBJ1-1	many	.	TGTGCCAGCAGTCGCGGAGGTCTCCAAGCTTTCTTT	CASSRGGLQAFF
TRBV6-1	15	TRBJ2-3	many	.	TGTGCCAGCGCAAAGAGGGCCTCTAGCACAGATACGCAGTATTTT	CASAKRASSTDTQYF
TRBV9	16	TRBJ1-2	many	.	TGTGCCAGCAGCGTAGATACAGGGAGCCTCAACTATGGCTACACCTTC	CASSVDTGSLNYGYTF
TRBV11-2	18	TRBJ2-2	few	TRBD2	TGTGCCAGCAGCCCCCGACTAGCGGGAGGGCCGTACACCGGGGAGCTGTTTTTT	CASSPRLAGGPYTGELFF
TRBV3-1	14	TRBJ1-2	many	.	TGTGCCAGCAGCCGAGCCACAGGGTCCGATGGCTACACCTTC	CASSRATGSDGYTF
TRBV12-5	14	TRBJ2-1	.	.	TGTGCTAGTGGTTTAGGGACTTCTTTCAATGTGCGGTTCTTC	CASGLGTSFNVRFF
TRBV4-2	15	TRBJ2-1	many	TRBD2	TGTGCCAGCAGCGCCCGAGGGACTAGCTGGGATGAGCAGTTCTTC	CASSARGTSWDEQFF
TRBV7-2	14	TRBJ2-2	few	.	TGTGCCAGCAGCTTAGCCGGGGCGTCCGGGGAGCTGTTTTTT	CASSLAGASGELFF
TRBV14	14	TRBJ2-5	many	TRBD1	TGTGCCAGCAGCCAAGTCGGACAGGAAGAGACCCAGTACTTC	CASSQVGQEETQYF
TRBV5-1	16	TRBJ2-1	many	TRBD1	TGCGCCAGCAGCTACCTCCGGGACAGGGGATACAATGAGCAGTTCTTC	CASSYLRDRGYNEQFF